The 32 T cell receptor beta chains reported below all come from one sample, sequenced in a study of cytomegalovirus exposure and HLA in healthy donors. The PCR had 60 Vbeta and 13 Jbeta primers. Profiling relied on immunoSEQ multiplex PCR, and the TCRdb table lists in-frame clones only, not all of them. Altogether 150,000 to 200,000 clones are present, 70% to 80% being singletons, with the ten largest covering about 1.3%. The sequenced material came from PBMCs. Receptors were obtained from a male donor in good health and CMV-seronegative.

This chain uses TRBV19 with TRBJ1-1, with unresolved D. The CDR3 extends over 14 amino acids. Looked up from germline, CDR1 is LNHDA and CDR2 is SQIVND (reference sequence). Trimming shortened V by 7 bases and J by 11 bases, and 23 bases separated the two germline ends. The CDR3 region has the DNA TGTGCCAGTATCCCACAGCGGGGAGGGTTGACGGCTTTCTTT. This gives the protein CASIPQRGGLTAFF. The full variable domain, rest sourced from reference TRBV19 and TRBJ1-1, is DGGITQSPKYLFRKEGQNVTLSCEQNLNHDAMYWYRQDPGQGLRLIYYSQIVNDFQKGDIAEGYSVSREKKESFPLTVTSAQKNPTAFYLCASIPQRGGLTAFFGQGTRLTVV.

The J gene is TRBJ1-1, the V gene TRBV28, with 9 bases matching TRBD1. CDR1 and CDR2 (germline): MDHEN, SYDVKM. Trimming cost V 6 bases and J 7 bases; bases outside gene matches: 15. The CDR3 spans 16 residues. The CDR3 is CASSRPAGTGRDEAFF. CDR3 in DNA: TGTGCCAGCAGCCGCCCCGCCGGGACAGGGCGCGATGAAGCTTTCTTT.

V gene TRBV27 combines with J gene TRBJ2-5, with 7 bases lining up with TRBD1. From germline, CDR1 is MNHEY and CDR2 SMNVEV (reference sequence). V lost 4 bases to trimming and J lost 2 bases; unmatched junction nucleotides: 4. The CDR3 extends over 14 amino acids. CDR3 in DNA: TGTGCCAGCAGTTCGACAGGGCGGCAAGAGACCCAGTACTTC. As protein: CASSSTGRQETQYF.

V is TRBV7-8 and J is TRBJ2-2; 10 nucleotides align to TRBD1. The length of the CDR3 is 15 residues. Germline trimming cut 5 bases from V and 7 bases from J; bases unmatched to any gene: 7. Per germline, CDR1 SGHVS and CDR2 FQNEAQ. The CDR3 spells CASSLDRGIGGELFF. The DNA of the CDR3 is TGTGCCAGCAGCCTGGACAGGGGGATCGGCGGGGAGCTGTTTTTT.

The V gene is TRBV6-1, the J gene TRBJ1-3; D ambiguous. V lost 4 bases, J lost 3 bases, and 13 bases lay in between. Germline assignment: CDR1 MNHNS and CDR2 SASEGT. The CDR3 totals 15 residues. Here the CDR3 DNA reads TGTGCCAGCAGTGTCAACAGTCATTATGGAAACACCATATATTTT. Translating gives CASSVNSHYGNTIYF.

In DNA form, the CDR3 reads TGTGCCAGCAGCTTATGGGGGGAGCCTGAAGCTTTCTTT. Translating gives CASSLWGEPEAFF. The gene calls are TRBV7-9 and TRBJ1-1, with a weak D call TRBD1 (5 bases). This CDR3 region has 13 residues. V was cut by 2 bases and J by 6 bases, with 10 bases left in between. Germline V CDR1 and CDR2: SEHNR, FQNEAQ (reference sequence).

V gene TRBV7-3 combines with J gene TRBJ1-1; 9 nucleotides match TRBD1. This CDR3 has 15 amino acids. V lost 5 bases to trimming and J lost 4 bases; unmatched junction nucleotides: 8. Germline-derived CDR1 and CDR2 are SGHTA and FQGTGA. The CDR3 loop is CASSDQQGAITEAFF. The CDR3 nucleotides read TGTGCCAGCAGCGATCAACAGGGGGCGATCACTGAAGCTTTCTTT. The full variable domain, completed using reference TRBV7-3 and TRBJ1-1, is GAGVSQTPSNKVTEKGKYVELRCDPISGHTALYWYRQSLGQGPEFLIYFQGTGAADDSGLPNDRFFAVRPEGSVSTLKIQRTERGDSAVYLCASSDQQGAITEAFFGQGTRLTVV.

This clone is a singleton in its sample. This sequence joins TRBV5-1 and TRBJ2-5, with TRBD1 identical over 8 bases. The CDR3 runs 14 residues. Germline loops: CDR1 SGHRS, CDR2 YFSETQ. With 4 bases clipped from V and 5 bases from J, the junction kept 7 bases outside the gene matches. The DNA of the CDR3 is TGCGCCAGCAGCCCGGAGACAGGGGCGGAGACCCAGTACTTC. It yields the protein CASSPETGAETQYF.

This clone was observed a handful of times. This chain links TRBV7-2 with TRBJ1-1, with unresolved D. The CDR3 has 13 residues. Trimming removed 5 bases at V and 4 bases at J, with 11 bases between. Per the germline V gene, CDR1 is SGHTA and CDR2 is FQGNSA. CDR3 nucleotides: TGTGCCAGCAGCCCGCTCGGCGGCACTGAAGCTTTCTTT. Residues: CASSPLGGTEAFF.

The CDR3 DNA reads as TGTGCCAGTAGTATCTTTGGACTGGACTATGGCTACACCTTC. Protein sequence: CASSIFGLDYGYTF. The gene calls are TRBV19 and TRBJ1-2; no reliable D call. Looked up from germline, CDR1 is LNHDA and CDR2 is SQIVND (reference sequence). The CDR3 is 14 amino acids. V was trimmed by 3 bases and J by 3 bases, leaving 11 bases between them.

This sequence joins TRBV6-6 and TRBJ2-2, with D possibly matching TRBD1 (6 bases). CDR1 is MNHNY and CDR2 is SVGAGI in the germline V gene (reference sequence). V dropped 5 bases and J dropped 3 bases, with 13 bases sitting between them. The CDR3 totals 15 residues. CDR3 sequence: CASSLDRRDTGELFF. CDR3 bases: TGTGCCAGCAGTCTAGACAGGAGAGACACCGGGGAGCTGTTTTTT.

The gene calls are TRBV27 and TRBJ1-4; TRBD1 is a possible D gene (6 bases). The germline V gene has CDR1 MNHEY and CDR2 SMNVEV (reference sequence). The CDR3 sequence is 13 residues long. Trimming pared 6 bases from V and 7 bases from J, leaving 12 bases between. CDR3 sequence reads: CASRQQGTEKLFF. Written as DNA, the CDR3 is TGTGCCAGCAGGCAACAGGGAACTGAAAAACTGTTTTTT.

The CDR3 here is CASSVRTGQPGGYTF. In DNA form, the CDR3 reads TGTGCCAGCAGCGTCAGGACAGGCCAACCGGGGGGCTACACCTTC. The chain couples TRBV9 to TRBJ1-2, with 7 bases lining up with TRBD1. Trimming removed 2 bases from V and 8 bases from J; junction bases left unmatched: 12. Germline V CDR1 and CDR2: SGDLS, YYNGEE. This CDR3 region has 15 residues.

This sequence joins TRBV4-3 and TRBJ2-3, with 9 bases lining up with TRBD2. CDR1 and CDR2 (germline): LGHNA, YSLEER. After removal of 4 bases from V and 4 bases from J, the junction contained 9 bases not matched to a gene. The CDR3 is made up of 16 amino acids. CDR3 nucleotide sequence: TGCGCCAGCAGCCGGTATAGCGGGGGAAATGCAGATACGCAGTATTTT. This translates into CASSRYSGGNADTQYF.

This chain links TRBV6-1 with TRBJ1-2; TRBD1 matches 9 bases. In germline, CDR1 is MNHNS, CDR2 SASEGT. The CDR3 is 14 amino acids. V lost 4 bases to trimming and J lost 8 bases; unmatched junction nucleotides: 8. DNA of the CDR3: TGTGCCAGCAGTGGAGGGGACAGGGTTTGGGGCTACACCTTC. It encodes CASSGGDRVWGYTF.

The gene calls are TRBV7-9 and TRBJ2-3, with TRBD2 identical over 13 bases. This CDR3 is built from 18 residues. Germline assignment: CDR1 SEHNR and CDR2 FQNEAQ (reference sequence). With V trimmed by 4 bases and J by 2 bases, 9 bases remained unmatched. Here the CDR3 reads CASSSPITSGGATDTQYF. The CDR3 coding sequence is TGTGCCAGCAGCTCCCCAATCACTAGCGGGGGGGCCACAGATACGCAGTATTTT.

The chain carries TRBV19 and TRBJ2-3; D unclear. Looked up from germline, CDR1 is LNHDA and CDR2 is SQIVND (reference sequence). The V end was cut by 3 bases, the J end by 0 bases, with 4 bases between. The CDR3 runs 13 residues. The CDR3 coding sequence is TGTGCCAGTAGTATTGCGAGCACAGATACGCAGTATTTT. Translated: CASSIASTDTQYF.

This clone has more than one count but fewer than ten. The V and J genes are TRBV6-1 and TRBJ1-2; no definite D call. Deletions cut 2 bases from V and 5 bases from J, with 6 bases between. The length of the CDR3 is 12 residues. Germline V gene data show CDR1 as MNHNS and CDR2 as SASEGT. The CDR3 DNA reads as TGTGCCAGCAGTGAACGGGATTATGGCTACACCTTC. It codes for CASSERDYGYTF.

CDR3 residues: CASTGGQGWNTEAFF. CDR3 DNA sequence: TGTGCCAGTACCGGGGGACAGGGGTGGAACACTGAAGCTTTCTTT. The rearrangement links TRBV19 to TRBJ1-1, with 10 bases matching TRBD1. The CDR3 extends over 15 amino acids. Germline CDR1 is LNHDA and CDR2 is SQIVND (reference sequence). V shed 7 bases, J shed 1 base, and the junction held 6 bases outside the gene matches.

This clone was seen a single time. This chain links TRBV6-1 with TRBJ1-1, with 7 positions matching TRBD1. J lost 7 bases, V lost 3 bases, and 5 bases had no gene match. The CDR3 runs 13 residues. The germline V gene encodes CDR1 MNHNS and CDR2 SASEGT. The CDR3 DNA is TGTGCCAGCAGTGACATCCGGGACAGTGAAGCTTTCTTT. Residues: CASSDIRDSEAFF.

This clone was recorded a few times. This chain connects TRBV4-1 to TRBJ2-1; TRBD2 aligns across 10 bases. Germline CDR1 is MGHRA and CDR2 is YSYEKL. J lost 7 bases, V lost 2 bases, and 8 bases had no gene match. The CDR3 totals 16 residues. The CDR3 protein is CASSQLAGALWNEQFF. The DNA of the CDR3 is TGCGCCAGCAGCCAACTAGCGGGGGCCCTCTGGAATGAGCAGTTCTTC.

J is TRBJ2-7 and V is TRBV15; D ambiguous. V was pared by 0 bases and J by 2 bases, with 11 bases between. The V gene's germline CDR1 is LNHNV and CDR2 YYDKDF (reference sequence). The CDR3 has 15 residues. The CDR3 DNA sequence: TGTGCCACCAGCAGAGATACCCCACTCCCCTACGAGCAGTACTTC. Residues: CATSRDTPLPYEQYF.

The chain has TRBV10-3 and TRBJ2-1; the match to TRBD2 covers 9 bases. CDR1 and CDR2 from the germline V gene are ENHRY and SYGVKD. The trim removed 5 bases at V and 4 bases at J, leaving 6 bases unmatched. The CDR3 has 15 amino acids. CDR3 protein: CAISPGTSTYNEQFF. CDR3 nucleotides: TGTGCCATCAGTCCCGGGACTAGCACTTACAATGAGCAGTTCTTC.

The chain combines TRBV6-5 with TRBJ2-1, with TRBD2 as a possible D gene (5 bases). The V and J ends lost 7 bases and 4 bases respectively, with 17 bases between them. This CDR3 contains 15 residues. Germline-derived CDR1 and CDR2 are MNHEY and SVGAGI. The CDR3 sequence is CASTPSGIQYNEQFF. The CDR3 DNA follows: TGTGCCAGCACCCCGTCGGGGATACAATACAATGAGCAGTTCTTC.

Written as DNA, the CDR3 is TGTGCCAGCAGCGTAGGACAGGGGGCGGAAAAACTGTTTTTT. Protein sequence: CASSVGQGAEKLFF. The chain links TRBV9 to TRBJ1-4; 10 bases fit TRBD1. V shed 0 bases and J 8 bases; nucleotides not matched to a gene: 1. The CDR3 is made up of 14 amino acids. Germline V gene data show CDR1 as SGDLS and CDR2 as YYNGEE.

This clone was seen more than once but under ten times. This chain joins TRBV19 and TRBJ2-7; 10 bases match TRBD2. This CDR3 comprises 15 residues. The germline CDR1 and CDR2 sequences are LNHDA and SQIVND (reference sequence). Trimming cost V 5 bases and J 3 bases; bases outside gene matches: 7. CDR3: CASSVSGGLYYEQYF. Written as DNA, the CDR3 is TGTGCCAGTAGTGTTAGCGGGGGGCTGTACTACGAGCAGTACTTC.

The CDR3 coding sequence is TGTGCCTGGGGCTTAGACAGTAATAATTCACCCCTCCACTTT. Translating gives CAWGLDSNNSPLHF. This chain joins TRBV30 and TRBJ1-6, with a tentative D call TRBD1 (5 bases). V was pared by 5 bases and J by 5 bases, with 13 bases between. The CDR3 sequence is 14 residues long. Germline V gives CDR1 GTSNPN, CDR2 SVGIG (reference sequence).

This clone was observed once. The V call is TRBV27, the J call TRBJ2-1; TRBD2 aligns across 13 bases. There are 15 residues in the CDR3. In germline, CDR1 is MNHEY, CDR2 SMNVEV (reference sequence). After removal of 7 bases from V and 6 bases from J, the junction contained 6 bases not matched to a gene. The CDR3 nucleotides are TGTGCCAGCATCATGACTAGCGGGAGGCTCAATGAGCAGTTCTTC. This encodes CASIMTSGRLNEQFF.

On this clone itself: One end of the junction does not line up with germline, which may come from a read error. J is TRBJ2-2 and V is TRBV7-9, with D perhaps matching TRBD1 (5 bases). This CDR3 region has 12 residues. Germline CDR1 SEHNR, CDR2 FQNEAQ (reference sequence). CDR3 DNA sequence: TGTTCCAGCAGTTCCAGGGACGGGGAGCTGTTTTTT. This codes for CSSSSRDGELFF.

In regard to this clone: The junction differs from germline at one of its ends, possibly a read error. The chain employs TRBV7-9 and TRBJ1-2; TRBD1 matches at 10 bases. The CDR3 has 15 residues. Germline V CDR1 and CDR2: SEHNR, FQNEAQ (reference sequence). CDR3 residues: CAGSLDRQGARGYTF. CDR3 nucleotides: TGTGCCGGCAGCTTAGACAGACAGGGGGCTCGGGGCTACACCTTC. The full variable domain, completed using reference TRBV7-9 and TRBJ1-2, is DTGVSQNPRHKITKRGQNVTFRCDPISEHNRLYWYRQTLGQGPEFLTYFQNEAQLEKSRLLSDRFSAERPKGSFSTLEIQRTEQGDSAMYLCAGSLDRQGARGYTFGSGTRLTVV.

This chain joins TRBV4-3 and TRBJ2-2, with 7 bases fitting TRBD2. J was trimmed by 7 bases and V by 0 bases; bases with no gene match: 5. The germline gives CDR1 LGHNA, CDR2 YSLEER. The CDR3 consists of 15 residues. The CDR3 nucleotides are TGCGCCAGCAGCCAAGAAGGGAGGGGTGACGGGGAGCTGTTTTTT. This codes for CASSQEGRGDGELFF.

CDR3: CASSLGPGSLYNEQFF. Here the CDR3 DNA reads TGCGCCAGCAGCTTGGGTCCAGGGTCGCTCTACAATGAGCAGTTCTTC. The rearrangement uses TRBV5-1 and TRBJ2-1; D possibly corresponds to TRBD1 (5 bases). The ends were cut back, 0 bases at V and 3 bases at J, with 13 bases in the middle. The V gene's germline CDR1 is SGHRS and CDR2 YFSETQ. The CDR3 has 16 residues.